This TCR beta chain was sequenced for a study of Tregs in tolerant kidney transplant recipients. Study-level points and caveats: Antigen-driven expansion was suggested because donor-specific Tregs expanded more than all Tregs in tolerant patients. Tregs expanded with activated donor B cells seemed most donor-specific.

V lost 3 bases to trimming and J lost 4 bases, with 4 bases between them. This CDR3 region has 11 residues. The germline gives CDR1 MDHEN, CDR2 SYDVKM. Recipients received nonmyeloablative bone marrow transplants from related graft donors, with transient mixed chimerism. CD4+CD25+CD127- Tregs, CD4+CD25- non-Tregs, CD4 and CD8 cells were sorted. In the case of this clone: The antigen remains unidentified. Sequencing ends 3 residues short of the CDR3 end; the germline J gene provides the rest.

The assay was immunoSEQ multiplex PCR, and TCRdb's table has in-frame clones only and misses some. Its listing shows 25,000 to 35,000 clones. This TCR was sampled from a human patient who received a combined kidney and bone marrow transplant. Some T cells may trace back to the graft donor. The rearrangement joins TRBV28 to TRBJ2-7; D unresolved. The input for sequencing was CD4+ T cells from blood (PBMCs), taken 24 months after the transplant. CDR3: CASSLAYEQYF. The covered CDR3 bases are TGTGCCAGCAGTTTGGCTTACGAG. Full variable domain (rest looked up from reference TRBV28 and TRBJ2-7): DVKVTQSSRYLVKRTGEKVFLECVQDMDHENMFWYRQDPGLGLRLIYFSYDVKMKEKGDIPEGYSVSREKKERFSLILESASTNQTSMYLCASSLAYEQYFGPGTRLTVT.